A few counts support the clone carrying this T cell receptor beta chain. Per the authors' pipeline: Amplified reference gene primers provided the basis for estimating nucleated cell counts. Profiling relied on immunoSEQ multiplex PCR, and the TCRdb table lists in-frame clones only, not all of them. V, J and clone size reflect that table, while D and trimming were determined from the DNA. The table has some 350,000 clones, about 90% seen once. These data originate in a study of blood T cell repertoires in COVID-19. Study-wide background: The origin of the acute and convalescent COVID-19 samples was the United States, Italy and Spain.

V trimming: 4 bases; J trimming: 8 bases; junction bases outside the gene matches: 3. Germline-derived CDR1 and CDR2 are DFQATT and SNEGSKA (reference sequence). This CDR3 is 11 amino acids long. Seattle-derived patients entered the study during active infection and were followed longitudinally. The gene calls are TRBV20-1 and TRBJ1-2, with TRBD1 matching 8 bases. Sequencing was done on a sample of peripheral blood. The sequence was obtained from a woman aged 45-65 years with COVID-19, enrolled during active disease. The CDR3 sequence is CSATQGAGYTF. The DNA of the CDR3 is TGCAGTGCTACTCAGGGGGCCGGCTACACCTTC.